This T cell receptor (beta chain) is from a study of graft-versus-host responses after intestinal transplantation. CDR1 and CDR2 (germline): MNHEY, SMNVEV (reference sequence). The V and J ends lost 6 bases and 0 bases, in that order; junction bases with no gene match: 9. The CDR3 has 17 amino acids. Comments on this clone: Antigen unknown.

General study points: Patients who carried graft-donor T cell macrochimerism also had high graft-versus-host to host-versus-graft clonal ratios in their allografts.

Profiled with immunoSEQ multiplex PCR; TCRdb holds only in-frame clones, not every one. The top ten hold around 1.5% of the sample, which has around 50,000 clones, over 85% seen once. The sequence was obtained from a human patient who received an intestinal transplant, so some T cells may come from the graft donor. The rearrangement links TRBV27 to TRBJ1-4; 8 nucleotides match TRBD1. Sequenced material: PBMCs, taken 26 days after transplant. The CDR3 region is CASRPTGTGATNEKLFF. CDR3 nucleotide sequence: TGTGCCAGCAGACCGACCGGGACAGGTGCAACTAATGAAAAACTGTTTTTT.